The 27 T cell receptor beta chains reported below all come from one sample, sequenced in a study of T cell responses to AZD1222 COVID-19 vaccine. Clones were sequenced by immunoSEQ multiplex PCR, and TCRdb holds only the in-frame ones, with some missing. The repertoire holds 150,000 to 200,000 clones, with 90% as singletons. Sequencing used peripheral blood, obtained on day 0 of AZD1222 vaccination. These TCRs come from an adult in good health.

The CDR3 spells CASSQGLAGGYEQYF. The DNA for the CDR3 is TGTGCCAGCAGCCAGGGACTAGCGGGGGGCTACGAGCAGTACTTC. This sequence joins TRBV4-2 and TRBJ2-7; 15 bases are a match to TRBD2. CDR1 is LGHNA and CDR2 is YNFKEQ in the germline V gene. The CDR3 runs 15 residues. V gave up 3 bases and J gave up 3 bases; unmatched junction bases: 0.

The chain has TRBV5-1 and TRBJ2-2; D may be TRBD1 or TRBD2 (5 bases each). Looked up from germline, CDR1 is SGHRS and CDR2 is YFSETQ. The germline V and J ends were trimmed by 4 bases and 6 bases, with 10 bases remaining between them. The CDR3 covers 13 residues. The CDR3 sequence is CASSTWDAGELFF. CDR3 nucleotide sequence: TGCGCCAGCAGCACGTGGGACGCCGGGGAGCTGTTTTTT.

The CDR3 region is CASSRTANYGYTF. The CDR3 coding sequence is TGTGCCAGCAGTCGCACAGCAAACTATGGCTACACCTTC. The J gene is TRBJ1-2, the V gene TRBV7-9, with D unclear. Germline CDR1 SEHNR, CDR2 FQNEAQ (reference sequence). Trimming pared 6 bases from V and 2 bases from J, leaving 10 bases between. The CDR3 sequence is 13 residues long.

This sequence joins TRBV7-8 and TRBJ2-2; 8 bases map to TRBD1. The germline gives CDR1 SGHVS, CDR2 FQNEAQ. The CDR3 sequence is 15 residues long. The V gene end was trimmed by 1 base and the J gene end by 7 bases; junction bases not matched to a gene: 5. The CDR3 sequence is CASSLVPGGGGELFF. The CDR3 nucleotides read TGTGCCAGCAGCTTAGTGCCAGGGGGCGGCGGGGAGCTGTTTTTT.

This chain uses TRBV28 with TRBJ1-2, with D unresolved. With 7 bases removed from V and 5 bases from J, the gap between germline ends came to 11 bases. The CDR3 length is 12 residues. Germline CDR1 is MDHEN and CDR2 is SYDVKM. In nucleotides, the CDR3 is TGTGCCAGCACCTCCTTGGGGTATGGCTACACCTTC. Its protein product is CASTSLGYGYTF.

This clone was picked up one time. The chain combines TRBV6-5 with TRBJ2-1; tentatively, D is TRBD1 or TRBD2 (6 bases each). The germline V gene has CDR1 MNHEY and CDR2 SVGAGI. V was cut by 6 bases and J by 7 bases, with 10 bases left in between. The CDR3 extends over 12 amino acids. The DNA for the CDR3 is TGTGCCAGCAGATTAGGGGGGAATGAGCAGTTCTTC. Protein sequence: CASRLGGNEQFF.

This rearrangement joins TRBV11-3 to TRBJ2-5, with 12 bases fitting TRBD2. Germline V gene lookup returns CDR1 SGHNT and CDR2 YENEEA. V shed 5 bases and J 4 bases; nucleotides not matched to a gene: 2. The CDR3 contains 14 residues. The CDR3, as DNA: TGTGCCAGCAGCGCTAGCGGGGGGGGAGAGACCCAGTACTTC. It specifies CASSASGGGETQYF.

The V gene is TRBV5-6, the J gene TRBJ2-3, with D perhaps matching TRBD2 (6 bases). CDR3 length equals 15 residues. The V end was cut by 0 bases, the J end by 1 base, with 9 bases between. Germline-derived CDR1 and CDR2 are SGHDT and YYEEEE. The CDR3 protein is CASSLASGGTDTQYF. DNA of the CDR3: TGTGCCAGCAGCTTGGCCTCGGGGGGCACAGATACGCAGTATTTT.

The chain links TRBV7-2 to TRBJ1-4; D remains ambiguous. This CDR3 is 15 amino acids long. The V end was cut by 5 bases, the J end by 0 bases, with 10 bases between. From germline, CDR1 is SGHTA and CDR2 FQGNSA. The DNA of the CDR3 is TGTGCCAGCAGCCCGACGCTATCAACTAATGAAAAACTGTTTTTT. It specifies CASSPTLSTNEKLFF.

The CDR3 DNA reads TGTGCCAGCAGCTTAGGGGGGTCGGCTCAGGCCCTCCACTTT. Translation gives CASSLGGSAQALHF. The rearrangement uses TRBV7-9 and TRBJ1-6, with D tentatively TRBD1 (5 bases). Per germline, CDR1 SEHNR and CDR2 FQNEAQ (reference sequence). This CDR3 region has 14 residues. V lost 1 base and J 14 bases, leaving 15 bases between the germline ends. Supplemented by reference TRBV7-9 and TRBJ1-6, the full variable domain reads DTGVSQNPRHKITKRGQNVTFRCDPISEHNRLYWYRQTLGQGPEFLTYFQNEAQLEKSRLLSDRFSAERPKGSFSTLEIQRTEQGDSAMYLCASSLGGSAQALHFGNGTRLTVT.

This clone was seen a single time. This chain joins TRBV4-3 and TRBJ1-1; D is unresolved. Germline CDR1 is LGHNA and CDR2 is YSLEER. V was shortened by 3 bases and J by 8 bases, with 13 bases between the two germline ends. The CDR3 consists of 13 residues. CDR3 nucleotide sequence: TGCGCCAGCAGCCACCCTCCTGGAGAAGAAGCTTTCTTT. This sequence encodes CASSHPPGEEAFF.

The V and J genes are TRBV4-2 and TRBJ2-5; the D gene could be TRBD1 or TRBD2 (5 bases each). Deletions cut 2 bases from V and 5 bases from J, with 6 bases between. CDR3 size: 12 residues. In germline, CDR1 is LGHNA, CDR2 YNFKEQ. Here the CDR3 DNA reads TGTGCCAGCAGCCAATGGGGGGAGACCCAGTACTTC. Translating gives CASSQWGETQYF.

The V gene is TRBV4-1, the J gene TRBJ1-1; TRBD1 matches 10 bases. The CDR3 consists of 15 residues. Trimming cost V 0 bases and J 4 bases; bases outside gene matches: 2. From germline, CDR1 is MGHRA and CDR2 YSYEKL. CDR3: CASSQEGQGFTEAFF. The CDR3 nucleotides are TGCGCCAGCAGCCAAGAGGGACAGGGGTTCACTGAAGCTTTCTTT.

The chain recombines TRBV5-8 with TRBJ2-7; possibly TRBD1 for D (7 bases). Trimming left V 0 bases short and J 2 bases short, with 12 bases between. The CDR3 runs 15 residues. The germline gives CDR1 SGHTS, CDR2 YDEGEE. The DNA for the CDR3 is TGTGCCAGCAGCTTGGGGCAGGGGGGTCCCTACGAGCAGTACTTC. Its translation is CASSLGQGGPYEQYF.

The chain carries TRBV11-1 and TRBJ1-2; D is undetermined. Germline V gene lookup returns CDR1 SGHAT and CDR2 FQDESV (reference sequence). Trimming removed 2 bases from V and 5 bases from J, with 15 bases in between. The CDR3 has 15 amino acids. Here the CDR3 DNA reads TGTGCCAGCAGCTTAAATATTCGGACGGCGTATGGCTACACCTTC. Its translation is CASSLNIRTAYGYTF. The full variable domain, completed using reference TRBV11-1 and TRBJ1-2, is EAEVAQSPRYKITEKSQAVAFWCDPISGHATLYWYRQILGQGPELLVQFQDESVVDDSQLPKDRFSAERLKGVDSTLKIQPAELGDSAMYLCASSLNIRTAYGYTFGSGTRLTVV.

This clone was recorded only once. The J gene is TRBJ1-5, the V gene TRBV10-1; D possibly corresponds to TRBD1 (6 bases). V dropped 8 bases and J dropped 1 base, with 24 bases sitting between them. The CDR3 length is 18 residues. The germline CDR1 and CDR2 sequences are WNHNN and SYGVQD (reference sequence). In nucleotides, the CDR3 is TGCGCCAGCCTACCGGCGGGGGGGGCCGAACGGAGCAATCAGCCCCAGCATTTT. This encodes CASLPAGGAERSNQPQHF.

This rearrangement joins TRBV21-1 to TRBJ1-5. TRBV21-1 is a pseudogene. This CDR3 contains 18 residues. The CDR3 DNA reads TGTGCCAGCAGCAACCCTGATCTGCGGGGAGCGCGCAATCAGCCCCAGCATTTT. Its protein is CASSNPDLRGARNQPQHF.

The chain has TRBV5-1 and TRBJ2-7; D may correspond to TRBD1 or TRBD2 (6 bases each). Germline CDR1 and CDR2: SGHRS and YFSETQ. Trimming removed 7 bases from V and 5 bases from J, with 19 bases in between. The CDR3 totals 14 residues. The CDR3 sequence is CASGETGAVDEQYF. The CDR3 coding sequence is TGCGCCAGCGGGGAGACGGGGGCCGTCGACGAGCAGTACTTC.

The CDR3 nucleotides are TGTGCCAGTAGGGGGACAGGCCTAAGCTATAATTCACCCCTCCACTTT. Amino acids: CASRGTGLSYNSPLHF. The V gene is TRBV19, the J gene TRBJ1-6; 8 positions agree with TRBD1. Trimming at V came to 6 bases and at J to 3 bases, leaving 7 bases not matched to a gene. Germline-derived CDR1 and CDR2 are LNHDA and SQIVND (reference sequence). The CDR3 loop spans 16 amino acids.

The genes are TRBV7-2 and TRBJ2-1; either TRBD1 or TRBD2 may fit D (6 bases each). V lost 5 bases and J lost 13, with 18 bases in between. The CDR3 is made up of 13 amino acids. Germline V gene lookup returns CDR1 SGHTA and CDR2 FQGNSA. In nucleotides, the CDR3 is TGTGCCAGCAGCCAACAGGGACTGAACTTTCAGTTCTTC. As protein: CASSQQGLNFQFF.

The rearrangement joins TRBV19 to TRBJ2-2; possible D gene TRBD2, 6 bases. This CDR3 is built from 16 residues. V lost 1 base to trimming and J lost 3 bases, with 12 bases between them. CDR1 is LNHDA, CDR2 SQIVND, per germline (reference sequence). CDR3 nucleotide sequence: TGTGCCAGTAGTATAGTCTTCGCGGGGCACACCGGGGAGCTGTTTTTT. Translated: CASSIVFAGHTGELFF.

In nucleotides, the CDR3 is TGTGCCAGCAGCTTAATCGTACGGGGACAGGAAAATCTAAGGGGTCAGCCCCAGCATTTT. Its protein is CASSLIVRGQENLRGQPQHF. V gene TRBV7-3 combines with J gene TRBJ1-5, with 8 nucleotides matching TRBD1. Germline-derived CDR1 and CDR2 are SGHTA and FQGTGA. This CDR3 has 20 residues. With V trimmed by 1 base and J by 6 bases, 20 bases remained unmatched.

The V gene is TRBV19, the J gene TRBJ1-1; D ambiguous. CDR3 size: 14 residues. Germline assignment: CDR1 LNHDA and CDR2 SQIVND (reference sequence). The V end lost 5 bases, the J end lost 1 base, and 11 bases lay between the germline ends. The CDR3 nucleotides read TGTGCCAGTAGTTCCCGACACCAGAACACTGAAGCTTTCTTT. Translated, it gives CASSSRHQNTEAFF. The variable domain in full, completed from reference TRBV19 and TRBJ1-1, reads DGGITQSPKYLFRKEGQNVTLSCEQNLNHDAMYWYRQDPGQGLRLIYYSQIVNDFQKGDIAEGYSVSREKKESFPLTVTSAQKNPTAFYLCASSSRHQNTEAFFGQGTRLTVV.

The rearrangement links TRBV19 to TRBJ1-4, with 7 bases matching TRBD1. Germline V CDR1 and CDR2: LNHDA, SQIVND (reference sequence). The V gene end was trimmed by 6 bases and the J gene end by 5 bases; junction bases not matched to a gene: 6. This CDR3 comprises 14 residues. The CDR3: CASSVGTVNEKLFF. In DNA, the CDR3 is TGTGCCAGTAGCGTCGGGACAGTGAATGAAAAACTGTTTTTT.

The rearrangement uses TRBV11-2 and TRBJ2-1; the match to TRBD2 covers 14 bases. CDR3 size: 18 residues. J gave up 4 bases and V 1 base, and 6 bases lay outside the gene matches. Germline values: CDR1 SGHAT, CDR2 FQNNGV. The CDR3 DNA sequence: TGTGCCAGCAGCTTAGGAATGACTAGCGGGGGGGAGTACAATGAGCAGTTCTTC. Translated, it gives CASSLGMTSGGEYNEQFF.

This rearrangement joins TRBV11-2 to TRBJ1-2, with a weak D call TRBD1 (5 bases). Trimming took 6 bases from V and 4 from J, leaving 21 bases between them. The CDR3 spans 16 residues. Looked up from germline, CDR1 is SGHAT and CDR2 is FQNNGV. The CDR3 here is CASRRGAGLTSYGYTF. CDR3 nucleotide sequence: TGTGCCAGCAGGCGAGGCGCAGGGTTAACTAGCTATGGCTACACCTTC.

The V and J genes are TRBV2 and TRBJ2-1; D is possibly TRBD2 (6 bases). Germline-derived CDR1 and CDR2 are SNHLY and FYNNEI. V lost 3 bases and J 15 bases, leaving 12 bases between the germline ends. The CDR3 sequence is 11 residues long. This CDR3 is CASSDELASFF. The CDR3 nucleotides read TGTGCCAGCAGTGATGAACTAGCTTCGTTCTTC. Using reference TRBV2 and TRBJ2-1 for the parts outside the CDR3, the full variable domain is EPEVTQTPSHQVTQMGQEVILRCVPISNHLYFYWYRQILGQKVEFLVSFYNNEISEKSEIFDDQFSVERPDGSNFTLKIRSTKLEDSAMYFCASSDELASFFGPGTRLTVL.